The present entry profiles one TCR beta chain with its context. Its antigen is not identified. The data are from a study of T cells in Graves' hyperthyroidism and ophthalmopathy. RNA transcripts were the template for amplifying TCR beta CDR3 regions. HTBI primers were the set used in a first-round RT-PCR of the TCR CDR3. Each CDR3 protein gets one entry after TCRdb re-called the multiplex PCR reads with MiXCR. The sample lists approximately 590,000 distinct CDR3 sequences, roughly 50% occurring once. Whole-study results and caveats: Ophthalmopathy, which appeared later, was predicted by the model a median 6.5 months before onset.

Uncontrolled infection, other autoimmune disease, pregnancy or lactation barred patients from enrollment. The source is a woman younger than 30 with Graves' hyperthyroidism. Material: peripheral blood or thyroid tissue (not recorded which).

CDR3 region: CSARPSTGDYSNQPQHF. The CDR3 coding sequence is TGCAGTGCTAGACCATCGACAGGGGATTATAGCAATCAGCCCCAGCATTTT. The chain recombines TRBV20-1 with TRBJ1-5; TRBD1 agrees at 8 bases. This CDR3 is built from 17 residues. Germline CDR1 reads DFQATT; CDR2 reads SNEGSKA (reference sequence). Trimming cost V 2 bases and J 0 bases; bases outside gene matches: 9.